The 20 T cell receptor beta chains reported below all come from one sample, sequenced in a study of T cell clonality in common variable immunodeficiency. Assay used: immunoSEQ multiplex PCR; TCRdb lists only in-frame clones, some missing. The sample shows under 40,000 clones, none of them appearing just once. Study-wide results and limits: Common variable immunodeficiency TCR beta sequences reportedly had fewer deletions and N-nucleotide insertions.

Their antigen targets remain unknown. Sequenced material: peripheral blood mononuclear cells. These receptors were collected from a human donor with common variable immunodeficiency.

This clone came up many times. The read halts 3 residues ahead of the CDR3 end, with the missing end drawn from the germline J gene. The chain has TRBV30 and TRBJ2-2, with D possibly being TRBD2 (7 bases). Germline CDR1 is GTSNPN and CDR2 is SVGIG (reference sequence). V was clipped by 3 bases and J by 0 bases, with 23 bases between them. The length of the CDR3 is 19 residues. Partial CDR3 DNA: TGTGCCTGGAGGGAATCTGGGAGGGGGGGAGGCGCGAACACCGGGGAG. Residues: CAWRESGRGGGANTGE. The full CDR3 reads CAWRESGRGGGANTGELFF.

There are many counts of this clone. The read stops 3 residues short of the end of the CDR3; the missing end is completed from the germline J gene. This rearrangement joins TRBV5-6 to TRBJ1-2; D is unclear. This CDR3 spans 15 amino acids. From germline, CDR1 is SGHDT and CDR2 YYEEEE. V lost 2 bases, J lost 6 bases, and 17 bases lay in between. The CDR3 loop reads CASSFITVAADGYTF. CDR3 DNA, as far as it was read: TGTGCCAGCAGCTTCATCACGGTTGCCGCCGATGGC.

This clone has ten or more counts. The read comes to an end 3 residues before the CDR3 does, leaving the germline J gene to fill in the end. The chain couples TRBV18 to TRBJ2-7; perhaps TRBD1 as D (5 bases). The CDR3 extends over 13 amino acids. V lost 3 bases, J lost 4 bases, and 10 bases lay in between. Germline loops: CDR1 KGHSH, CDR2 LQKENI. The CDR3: CASSPGTGYEQYF. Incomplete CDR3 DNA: TGTGCCAGCTCACCGGGCACAGGTTACGAG.

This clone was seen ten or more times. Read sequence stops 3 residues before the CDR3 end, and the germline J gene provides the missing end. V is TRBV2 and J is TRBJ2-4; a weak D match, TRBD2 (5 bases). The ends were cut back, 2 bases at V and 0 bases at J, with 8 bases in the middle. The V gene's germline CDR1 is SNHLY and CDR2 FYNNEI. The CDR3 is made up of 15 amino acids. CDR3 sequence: CASSEFSEAKNIQYF. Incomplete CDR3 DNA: TGTGCCAGCAGTGAATTTAGCGAAGCCAAAAACATT.

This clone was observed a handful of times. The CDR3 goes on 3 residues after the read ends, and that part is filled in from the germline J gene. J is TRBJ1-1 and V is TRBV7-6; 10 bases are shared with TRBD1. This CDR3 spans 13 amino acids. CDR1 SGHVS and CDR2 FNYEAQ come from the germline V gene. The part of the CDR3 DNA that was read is TGTGCCAGCAGCGCCTCGACAGGGGGCGAA. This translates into CASSASTGGE. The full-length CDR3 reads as CASSASTGGEAFF. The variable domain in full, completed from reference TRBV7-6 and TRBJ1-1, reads GAGVSQSPRYKVTKRGQDVALRCDPISGHVSLYWYRQALGQGPEFLTYFNYEAQQDKSGLPNDRFSAERPEGSISTLTIQRTEQRDSAMYRCASSASTGGEAFFGQGTRLTVV.

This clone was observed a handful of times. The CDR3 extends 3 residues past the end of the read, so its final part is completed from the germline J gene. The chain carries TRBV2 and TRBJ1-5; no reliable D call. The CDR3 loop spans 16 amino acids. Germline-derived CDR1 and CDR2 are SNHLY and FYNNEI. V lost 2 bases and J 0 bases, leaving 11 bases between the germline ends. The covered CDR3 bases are TGTGCCAGCAGTGAATCGACGGACTATAGCAATCAGCCC. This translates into CASSESTDYSNQP. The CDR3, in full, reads CASSESTDYSNQPQHF.

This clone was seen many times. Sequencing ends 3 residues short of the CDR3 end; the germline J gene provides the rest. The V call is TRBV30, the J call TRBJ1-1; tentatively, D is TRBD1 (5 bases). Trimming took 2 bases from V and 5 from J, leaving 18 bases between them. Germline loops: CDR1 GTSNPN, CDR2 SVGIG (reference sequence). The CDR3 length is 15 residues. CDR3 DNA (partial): TGTGCCTGGAGTAGGTCTACCCCTCGGGGGACTGAA. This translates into CAWSRSTPRGTE. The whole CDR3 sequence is CAWSRSTPRGTEAFF.

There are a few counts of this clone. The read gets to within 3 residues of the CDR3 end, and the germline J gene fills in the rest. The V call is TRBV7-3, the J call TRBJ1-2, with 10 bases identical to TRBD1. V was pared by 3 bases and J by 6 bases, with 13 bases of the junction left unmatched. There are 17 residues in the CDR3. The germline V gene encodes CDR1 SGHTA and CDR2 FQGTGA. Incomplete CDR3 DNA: TGTGCCAGCAGCTTCAGGGGACAGGGGACGCAAGAAGATGGC. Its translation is CASSFRGQGTQEDG. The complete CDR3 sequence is CASSFRGQGTQEDGYTF.

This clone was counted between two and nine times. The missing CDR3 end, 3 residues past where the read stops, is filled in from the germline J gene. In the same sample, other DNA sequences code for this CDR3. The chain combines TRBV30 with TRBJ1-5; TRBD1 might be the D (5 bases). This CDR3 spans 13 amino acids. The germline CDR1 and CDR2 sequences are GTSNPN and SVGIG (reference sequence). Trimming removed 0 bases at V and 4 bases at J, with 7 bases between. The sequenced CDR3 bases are TGTGCCTGGAGTGTCTCAGGGAATCAGCCC. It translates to CAWSVSGNQP. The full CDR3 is CAWSVSGNQPQHF. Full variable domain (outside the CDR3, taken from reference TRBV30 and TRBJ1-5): SQTIHQWPATLVQPVGSPLSLECTVEGTSNPNLYWYRQAAGRGLQLLFYSVGIGQISSEVPQNLSASRPQDRQFILSSKKLLLSDSGFYLCAWSVSGNQPQHFGDGTRLSIL.

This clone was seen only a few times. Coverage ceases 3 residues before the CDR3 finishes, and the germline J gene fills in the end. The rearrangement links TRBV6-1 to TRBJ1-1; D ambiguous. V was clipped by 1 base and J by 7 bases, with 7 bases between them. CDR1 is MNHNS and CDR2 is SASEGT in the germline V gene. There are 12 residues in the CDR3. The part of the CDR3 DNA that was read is TGTGCCAGCAGTGAAGGGCGGTATGAA. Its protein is CASSEGRYE. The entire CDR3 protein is CASSEGRYEAFF.

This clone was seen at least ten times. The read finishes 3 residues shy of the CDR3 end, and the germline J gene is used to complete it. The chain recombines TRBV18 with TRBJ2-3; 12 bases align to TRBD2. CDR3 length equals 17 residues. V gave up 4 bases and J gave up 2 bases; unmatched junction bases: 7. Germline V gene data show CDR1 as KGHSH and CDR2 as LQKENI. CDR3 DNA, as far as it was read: TGTGCCAGCTCACTAACAGGACTAGCGGGGTCCACAGATACG. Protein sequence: CASSLTGLAGSTDT. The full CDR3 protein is CASSLTGLAGSTDTQYF.

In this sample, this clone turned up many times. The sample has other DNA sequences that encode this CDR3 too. Incomplete CDR3 DNA: TGTGCCAGTAGTATTTCGGTGGGCAGGGGTCTAGCG. Translated: CASSISVGRGLA. The full CDR3 reads CASSISVGRGLAQYF. This chain joins TRBV19 and TRBJ2-3, with a weak D call TRBD1 (6 bases). With the read ending 3 residues before the CDR3 end, the germline J gene is used to fill in that end. Germline V lookup: CDR1 LNHDA, CDR2 SQIVND (reference sequence). The CDR3 runs 15 residues.

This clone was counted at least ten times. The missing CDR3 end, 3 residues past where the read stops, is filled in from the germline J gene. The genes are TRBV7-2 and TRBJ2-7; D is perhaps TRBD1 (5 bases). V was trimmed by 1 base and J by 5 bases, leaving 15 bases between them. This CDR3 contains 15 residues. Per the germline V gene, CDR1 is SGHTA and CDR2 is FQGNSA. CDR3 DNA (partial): TGTGCCAGCAGCTTAGGTTGGGGCAGGACCCACGAG. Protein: CASSLGWGRTHE. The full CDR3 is CASSLGWGRTHEQYF. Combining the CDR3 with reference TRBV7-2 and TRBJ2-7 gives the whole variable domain GAGVSQSPSNKVTEKGKDVELRCDPISGHTALYWYRQSLGQGLEFLIYFQGNSAPDKSGLPSDRFSAERTGGSVSTLTIQRTQQEDSAVYLCASSLGWGRTHEQYFGPGTRLTVT.

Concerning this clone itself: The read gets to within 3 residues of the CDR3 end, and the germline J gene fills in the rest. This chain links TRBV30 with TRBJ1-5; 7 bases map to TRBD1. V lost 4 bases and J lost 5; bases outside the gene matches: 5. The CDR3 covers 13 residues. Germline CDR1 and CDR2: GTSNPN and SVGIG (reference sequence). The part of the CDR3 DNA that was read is TGTGCCTGGACCCGACAGGGAGATCAGCCC. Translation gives CAWTRQGDQP. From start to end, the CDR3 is CAWTRQGDQPQHF. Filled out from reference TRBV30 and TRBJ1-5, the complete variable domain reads SQTIHQWPATLVQPVGSPLSLECTVEGTSNPNLYWYRQAAGRGLQLLFYSVGIGQISSEVPQNLSASRPQDRQFILSSKKLLLSDSGFYLCAWTRQGDQPQHFGDGTRLSIL.

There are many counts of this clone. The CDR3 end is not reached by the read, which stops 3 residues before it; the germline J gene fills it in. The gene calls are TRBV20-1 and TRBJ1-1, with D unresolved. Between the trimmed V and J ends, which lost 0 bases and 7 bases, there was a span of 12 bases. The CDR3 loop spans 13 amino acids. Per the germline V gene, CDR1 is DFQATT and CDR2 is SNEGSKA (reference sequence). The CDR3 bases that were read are TGCAGTGCTAGAGAAAATCTGGCCCTTGAA. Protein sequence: CSARENLALE. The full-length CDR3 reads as CSARENLALEAFF.

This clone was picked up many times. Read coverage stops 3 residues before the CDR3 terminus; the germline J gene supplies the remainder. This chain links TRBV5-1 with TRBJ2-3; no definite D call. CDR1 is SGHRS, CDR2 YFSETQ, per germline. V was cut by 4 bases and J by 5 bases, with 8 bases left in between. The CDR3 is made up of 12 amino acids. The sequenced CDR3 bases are TGCGCCAGCAGCCGCCAGGAAGATACG. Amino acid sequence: CASSRQEDT. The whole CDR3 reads CASSRQEDTQYF.

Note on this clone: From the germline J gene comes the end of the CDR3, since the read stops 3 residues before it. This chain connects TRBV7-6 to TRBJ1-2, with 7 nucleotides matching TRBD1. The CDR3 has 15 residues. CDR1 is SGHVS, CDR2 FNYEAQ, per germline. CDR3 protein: CASSLGPRTGSGYTF. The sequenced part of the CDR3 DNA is TGTGCCAGCAGCTTAGGCCCCCGGACAGGTAGCGGC. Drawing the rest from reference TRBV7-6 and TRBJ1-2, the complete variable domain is GAGVSQSPRYKVTKRGQDVALRCDPISGHVSLYWYRQALGQGPEFLTYFNYEAQQDKSGLPNDRFSAERPEGSISTLTIQRTEQRDSAMYRCASSLGPRTGSGYTFGSGTRLTVV.

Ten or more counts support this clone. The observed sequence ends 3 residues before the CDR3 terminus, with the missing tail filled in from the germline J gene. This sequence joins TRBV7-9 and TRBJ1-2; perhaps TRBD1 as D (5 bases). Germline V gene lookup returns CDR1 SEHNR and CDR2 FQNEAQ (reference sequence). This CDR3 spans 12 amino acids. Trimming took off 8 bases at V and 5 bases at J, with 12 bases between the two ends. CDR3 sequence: CASGGGSYGYTF. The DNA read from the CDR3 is TGTGCCAGCGGGGGGGGGTCGTATGGC.

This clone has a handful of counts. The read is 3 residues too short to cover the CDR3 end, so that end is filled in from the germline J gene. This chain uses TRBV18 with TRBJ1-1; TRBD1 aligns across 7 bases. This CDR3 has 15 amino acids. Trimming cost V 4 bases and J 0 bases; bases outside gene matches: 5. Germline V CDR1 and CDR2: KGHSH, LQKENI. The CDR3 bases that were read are TGTGCCAGCTCACGGGACAGAGAAATGAACACTGAA. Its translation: CASSRDREMNTE. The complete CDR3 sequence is CASSRDREMNTEAFF.

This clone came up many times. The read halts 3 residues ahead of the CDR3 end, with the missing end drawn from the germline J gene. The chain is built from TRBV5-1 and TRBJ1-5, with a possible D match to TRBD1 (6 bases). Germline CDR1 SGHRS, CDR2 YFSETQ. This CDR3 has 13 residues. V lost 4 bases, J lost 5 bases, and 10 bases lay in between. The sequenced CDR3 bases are TGCGCCAGCAGCCCAGGGGTAGATCAGCCC. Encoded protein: CASSPGVDQP. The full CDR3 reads CASSPGVDQPQHF.